These T cell receptor beta chains were read from a single sample in a study of cytomegalovirus exposure and HLA in healthy donors. TCRdb's table, derived via immunoSEQ multiplex PCR, lists solely in-frame clones and lacks some. The sample table sets out 150,000 to 200,000 clones. The specimen was PBMCs. Receptor source: a woman between 18 and 30 years old in good health and CMV-seropositive. The CDR3 runs from the conserved cysteine through the conserved F or W. The D gene is left open where the match is weak.

D: -
J: TRBJ1-5
V: TRBV18
DNA: TGTGCCAGCTCCTGGGACATCAGCGAGCCCCAGCATTTT
CDR3: CASSWDISEPQHF

D: -
J: TRBJ2-3
V: TRBV5-1
DNA: TGCGCCAGCAGCTTGGGGGGCCAAGGAGATACGCAGTATTTT
CDR3: CASSLGGQGDTQYF

D: TRBD1
J: TRBJ2-1
V: TRBV11-2
DNA: TGTGCCAGCAGCGGACCGGGACAGGCCTTCAATGAGCAGTTCTTC
CDR3: CASSGPGQAFNEQFF

D: -
J: TRBJ2-7
V: TRBV4-2
DNA: TGTGCCAGCAGCGACCGGGACGGGGGATCCTACGAGCAGTACTTC
CDR3: CASSDRDGGSYEQYF

D: TRBD1
J: TRBJ2-7
V: TRBV6-1
DNA: TGTGCCAGCAGTGACGACAGGGGGCGGTACGAGCAGTACTTC
CDR3: CASSDDRGRYEQYF

D: TRBD1
J: TRBJ1-1
V: TRBV2
DNA: TGTGCCAGCACCGAGGGGGCTGGAGCTTTCTTT
CDR3: CASTEGAGAFF

D: -
J: TRBJ2-7
V: TRBV7-6
DNA: TGTGCCAGCAGCTTAGCGGCAGGGGCAGAAAACGAGCAGTACTTC
CDR3: CASSLAAGAENEQYF

D: TRBD2
J: TRBJ2-2
V: TRBV6-6
DNA: TGTGCCAGCAGTTACTCGTTAGCGGGAGGTGGGGAGCTGTTTTTT
CDR3: CASSYSLAGGGELFF

D: TRBD1
J: TRBJ1-1
V: TRBV5-1
DNA: TGCGCCAGCAGCTTGGTGACAGGGAGGACGAACACTGAAGCTTTCTTT
CDR3: CASSLVTGRTNTEAFF

D: -
J: TRBJ1-2
V: TRBV29-1
DNA: TGCAGCGTTGACTCGAGGAGGGTCGGCTATGGCTACACCTTC
CDR3: CSVDSRRVGYGYTF

D: -
J: TRBJ2-7
V: TRBV19
DNA: TGTGCCAGTAGTATACCTGGGCTCGGCGAGCAGTACTTC
CDR3: CASSIPGLGEQYF

D: TRBD1
J: TRBJ2-3
V: TRBV7-9
DNA: TGTGCCAGCAGCTTAGCACAGGGGATCACAGATACGCAGTATTTT
CDR3: CASSLAQGITDTQYF

D: TRBD1
J: TRBJ2-3
V: TRBV23-1
DNA: TGCGCCAGCAGTCAACCGAAGACGCTGACAGGGCGAACAGATACGCAGTATTTT
CDR3: CASSQPKTLTGRTDTQYF

D: -
J: TRBJ1-3
V: TRBV9
DNA: TGTGCCAGCAGCCCAGGGGAGAGCTCTGGAAACACCATATATTTT
CDR3: CASSPGESSGNTIYF

D: TRBD1
J: TRBJ2-7
V: TRBV4-1
DNA: TGCGCCAGCAGCGCCTGGGACAGGGGCTACGAGCAGTACTTC
CDR3: CASSAWDRGYEQYF

D: -
J: TRBJ1-5
V: TRBV7-2
DNA: TGTGCCAGCAGCTTAAATAGTCGGGGGTCGCCCCAGCATTTT
CDR3: CASSLNSRGSPQHF

D: TRBD1
J: TRBJ2-7
V: TRBV30
DNA: TGTGCCTGGAGCGCCCTGGGACAGGGGGACTACGAGCAGTACTTC
CDR3: CAWSALGQGDYEQYF

D: -
J: TRBJ2-7
V: TRBV21-1
DNA: TGTGCCAGCAGCAAAACTAGCTACGAGCAGTACTTC
CDR3: CASSKTSYEQYF

D: -
J: TRBJ2-7
V: TRBV11-3
DNA: TGTGCCAGCAGCTTAGACAACTCCTACGAGCAGTACTTC
CDR3: CASSLDNSYEQYF

D: TRBD1
J: TRBJ1-1
V: TRBV4-1
DNA: TGCGCCAGCAGCCGAGGACAGGCGGGGACTGAAGCTTTCTTT
CDR3: CASSRGQAGTEAFF

D: TRBD1
J: TRBJ1-2
V: TRBV28
DNA: TGTGCCAGCAGCTCCTTTGGGGGACAGGCTCTGTCGGATGGCTACACCTTC
CDR3: CASSSFGGQALSDGYTF

D: -
J: TRBJ2-5
V: TRBV4-3
DNA: TGCGCCAGCAGCCAAGATAGAGGAGGTCAAGAGACCCAGTACTTC
CDR3: CASSQDRGGQETQYF

D: TRBD2
J: TRBJ2-3
V: TRBV6-5
DNA: TGTGCCAGCAAGTTTACTAGCGTTAATGCAGATACGCAGTATTTT
CDR3: CASKFTSVNADTQYF

D: TRBD2
J: TRBJ2-7
V: TRBV5-1
DNA: TGCGCCAGCAGGACTAGCGGGAGCTCCTACGAGCAGTACTTC
CDR3: CASRTSGSSYEQYF

D: TRBD2
J: TRBJ2-1
V: TRBV6-5
DNA: TGTGCCAGCCATTTCGGGCTAGCGGCTTACAATGAGCAGTTCTTC
CDR3: CASHFGLAAYNEQFF

D: -
J: TRBJ1-1
V: TRBV6-1
DNA: TGTGCCAGCAGTGAAGTTGGATACGGGGCAGGGGCTGAAGCTTTCTTT
CDR3: CASSEVGYGAGAEAFF

D: -
J: TRBJ2-7
V: TRBV15
DNA: TGTGCCACCAGCAGAGGAGGAAGCTCCTACGAGCAGTACTTC
CDR3: CATSRGGSSYEQYF

D: -
J: TRBJ1-5
V: TRBV5-6
DNA: TGTGCCAGCAGCTTGAAGGGGTTGAGCAATCAGCCCCAGCATTTT
CDR3: CASSLKGLSNQPQHF

D: -
J: TRBJ1-2
V: TRBV19
DNA: TGTGCCAGTAGTATGGACAGAACGAACAACTATGGCTACACCTTC
CDR3: CASSMDRTNNYGYTF

D: TRBD2
J: TRBJ2-1
V: TRBV5-6
DNA: TGTGCCAGTAGCTGGGGGGGACTAGTCTCCTACAATGAGCAGTTCTTC
CDR3: CASSWGGLVSYNEQFF

D: TRBD1
J: TRBJ1-2
V: TRBV6-5
DNA: TGTGCCAGCAGTTACTCGAAGGGGGCTCCCTATGGCTACACCTTC
CDR3: CASSYSKGAPYGYTF

D: -
J: TRBJ1-2
V: TRBV5-1
DNA: TGCGCCAGCAGCTCTACCACAGCTAACTATGGCTACACCTTC
CDR3: CASSSTTANYGYTF

D: -
J: TRBJ2-5
V: TRBV18
DNA: TGTGCCAGCTCACCCAGGAGGGGGCCAGAGACCCAGTACTTC
CDR3: CASSPRRGPETQYF

D: TRBD1
J: TRBJ2-3
V: TRBV5-6
DNA: TGTGCCAGCAGCGCCTTGGGACAGGGGTACCCGGATACGCAGTATTTT
CDR3: CASSALGQGYPDTQYF

D: TRBD2
J: TRBJ2-3
V: TRBV18
DNA: TGTGCCAGCTCACCCCGACTAGCGGATAATACGCAGTATTTT
CDR3: CASSPRLADNTQYF

D: -
J: TRBJ2-7
V: TRBV4-2
DNA: TGTGCCAGCAGCCAAGACCCGCTAGTTAGCGGTATCTACGAGCAGTACTTC
CDR3: CASSQDPLVSGIYEQYF

D: -
J: TRBJ2-7
V: TRBV12-5
DNA: TGTGCTAGTGGCCTTGACAGCTACGAGCAGTACTTC
CDR3: CASGLDSYEQYF

D: -
J: TRBJ1-1
V: TRBV7-2
DNA: TGTGCCAGCAGCCCAGGCGTACGTGTGAACACTGAAGCTTTCTTT
CDR3: CASSPGVRVNTEAFF

D: TRBD2
J: TRBJ2-3
V: TRBV27
DNA: TGTGCCAGCAGTCCGATAACGGGACTAGCCTCAGATACGCAGTATTTT
CDR3: CASSPITGLASDTQYF

D: TRBD1
J: TRBJ2-5
V: TRBV5-1
DNA: TGCGCCAGCAGCGTCACAGGGGGAGAGACCCAGTACTTC
CDR3: CASSVTGGETQYF

D: -
J: TRBJ1-4
V: TRBV4-1
DNA: TGCGCCAGCAGGGGGTTAGGGGGTGCAACTAATGAAAAACTGTTTTTT
CDR3: CASRGLGGATNEKLFF

D: TRBD2
J: TRBJ2-1
V: TRBV9
DNA: TGTGCCAGCAGCTACGGACTAGCGGGGGACCTACACCCTAGCTCCTACAATGAGCAGTTCTTC
CDR3: CASSYGLAGDLHPSSYNEQFF

D: TRBD1
J: TRBJ1-1
V: TRBV9
DNA: TGTGCCAGCAGCGCCACCTCCGGGACAGGGAGTCCGCCAGCTTTCTTT
CDR3: CASSATSGTGSPPAFF

D: TRBD2
J: TRBJ2-1
V: TRBV7-2
DNA: TGTGCCAGCAGCTCCGGACTAGAAAGGGGGCAGTTCTTC
CDR3: CASSSGLERGQFF

D: -
J: TRBJ1-2
V: TRBV11-2
DNA: TGTGCCAGCAGCTTAGATAGCGGGGTCCCTAACTATGGCTACACCTTC
CDR3: CASSLDSGVPNYGYTF

D: -
J: TRBJ2-1
V: TRBV7-3
DNA: TGTGCCAGCAGCTTATACGGGGTTCACAATGAGCAGTTCTTC
CDR3: CASSLYGVHNEQFF

D: TRBD2
J: TRBJ2-7
V: TRBV7-9
DNA: TGTGCCAGCAGCCCCCCGGGACTAGCTAGCGAGCAGTACTTC
CDR3: CASSPPGLASEQYF

D: -
J: TRBJ1-4
V: TRBV6-6
DNA: TGTGCCAGCAGTTCGTGGGGGGGCTCAGGTGAAAAACTGTTTTTT
CDR3: CASSSWGGSGEKLFF

D: -
J: TRBJ1-1
V: TRBV6-5
DNA: TGTGCCAGCAACTTTCAACGGGGCACTGAAGCTTTCTTT
CDR3: CASNFQRGTEAFF

D: -
J: TRBJ2-2
V: TRBV11-2
DNA: TGTGCCAGCAGCTTGACGGGGGGCAACACCGGGGAGCTGTTTTTT
CDR3: CASSLTGGNTGELFF

D: -
J: TRBJ1-2
V: TRBV30
DNA: TGTGCCTGGAGTGGAGGCACAAGGGGCGTTCTTGGCTACACCTTC
CDR3: CAWSGGTRGVLGYTF

D: -
J: TRBJ2-3
V: TRBV5-4
DNA: TGTGCCAGCAGTTTTAAATCGGGCACAGATACGCAGTATTTT
CDR3: CASSFKSGTDTQYF